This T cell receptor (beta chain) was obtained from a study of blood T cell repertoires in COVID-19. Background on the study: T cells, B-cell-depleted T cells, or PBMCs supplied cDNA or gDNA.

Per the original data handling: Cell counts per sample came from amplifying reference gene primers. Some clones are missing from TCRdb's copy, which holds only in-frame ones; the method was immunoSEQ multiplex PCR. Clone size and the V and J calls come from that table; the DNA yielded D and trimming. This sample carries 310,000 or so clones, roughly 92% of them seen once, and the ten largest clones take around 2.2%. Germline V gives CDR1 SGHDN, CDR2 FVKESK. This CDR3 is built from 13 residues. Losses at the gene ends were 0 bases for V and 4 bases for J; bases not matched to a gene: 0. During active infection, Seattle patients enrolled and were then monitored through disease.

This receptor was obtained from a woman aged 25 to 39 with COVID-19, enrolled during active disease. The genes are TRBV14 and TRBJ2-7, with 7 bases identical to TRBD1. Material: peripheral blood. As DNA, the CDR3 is TGTGCCAGCAGCCAAGACAGGGGGTACGAGCAGTACTTC. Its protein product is CASSQDRGYEQYF.